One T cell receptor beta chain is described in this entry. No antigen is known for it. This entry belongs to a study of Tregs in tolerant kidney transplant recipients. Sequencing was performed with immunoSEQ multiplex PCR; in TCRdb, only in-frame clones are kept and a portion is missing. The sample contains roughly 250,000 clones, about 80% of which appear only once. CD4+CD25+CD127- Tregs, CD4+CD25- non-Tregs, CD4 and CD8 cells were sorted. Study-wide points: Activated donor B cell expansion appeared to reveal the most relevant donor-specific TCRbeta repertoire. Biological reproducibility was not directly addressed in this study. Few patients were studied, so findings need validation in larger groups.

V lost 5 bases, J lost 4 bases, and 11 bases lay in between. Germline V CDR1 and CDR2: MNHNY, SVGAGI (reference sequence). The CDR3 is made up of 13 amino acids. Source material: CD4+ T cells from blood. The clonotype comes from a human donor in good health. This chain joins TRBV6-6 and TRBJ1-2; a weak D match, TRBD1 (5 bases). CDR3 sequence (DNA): TGTGCCAGCAGTCCCGACAGATCCTATGGCTACACCTTC. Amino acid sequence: CASSPDRSYGYTF.